This T cell receptor beta chain was captured in a study of OX40 agonist ivuxolimab in advanced cancers. Across the study: Partial responses occurred in Three dose-escalation patients, one with hepatocellular carcinoma and two with cutaneous melanoma. Findings and limits, study-wide: Low normalized T-cell clonal expansion was additionally recorded for some nonresponders. CD8+ T cells (on average) carried more expanded clones than CD4+ T cells.

This clone has just a few counts. Its antigen is unknown. This same CDR3 is encoded by further DNA sequences in the sample. Some clones are missing from TCRdb's copy, which holds only in-frame ones; the method was immunoSEQ multiplex PCR. The data show 65,000 to 95,000 clones, around 87% seen once. Germline V gives CDR1 SNHLY, CDR2 FYNNEI. CDR3 size: 12 residues. Trimming stripped 4 bases from V and 3 bases from J, with 7 bases between. This rearrangement joins TRBV2 to TRBJ2-7; D remains unclear. This clonotype was obtained from an adult with an advanced solid tumor such as melanoma, head and neck, liver or kidney cancer. The sequencing here drew on CD4+ or CD8+ T cells sorted from blood, taken in a trial of the OX40 agonist ivuxolimab. The CDR3 sequence is CASSATNYEQYF. CDR3 DNA sequence: TGTGCCAGCAGTGCGACAAACTACGAGCAGTACTTC.